These 10 T cell receptor beta chains were all obtained from the same sample, sequenced in a study of CD8+CD57+ T cells in acquired aplastic anemia. Profiling of TCR beta VDJ combinations and CDR3 sequences used genomic DNA as template. TCRdb used MiXCR to reprocess the reads, holding one entry per CDR3 protein. This table has under 200,000 distinct CDR3 sequences, about 64% appearing once. Sequenced input: sorted CD4+, CD8+, or CD8+CD57+ T cells (not recorded which) from PBMCs. These receptors originate from a human donor in good health.

The gene calls are TRBV5-1 and TRBJ2-7, with TRBD1 identical over 9 bases. Germline loops: CDR1 SGHRS, CDR2 YFSETQ. This CDR3 contains 15 residues. V was clipped by 3 bases and J by 2 bases; unmatched bases: 6. CDR3 residues: CASSWATGGTYEQYF. The CDR3 nucleotides read TGCGCCAGCAGCTGGGCGACAGGGGGTACCTACGAGCAGTACTTC.

This clonotype has ten or more counts. The chain employs TRBV10-2 and TRBJ2-1, with D possibly being TRBD2 (6 bases). The CDR3 spans 16 residues. Between the trimmed V and J ends, which lost 0 bases and 0 bases, there was a span of 9 bases. The germline V gene encodes CDR1 WSHSY and CDR2 SAAADI. CDR3 nucleotides: TGCGCCAGCAGTGAGTCCGGGGGTAGCTCCTACAATGAGCAGTTCTTC. Residues: CASSESGGSSYNEQFF.

This CDR3 reads CATSRPPQETQYF. The CDR3 DNA reads as TGTGCCACCAGTCGACCGCCCCAAGAGACCCAGTACTTC. The V call is TRBV24-1, the J call TRBJ2-5; D remains unclear. Per the germline V gene, CDR1 is KGHDR and CDR2 is SFDVKD. Trimming took 6 bases from V and 1 from J, leaving 8 bases between them. CDR3 length: 13 amino acids.

The gene calls are TRBV6-2 or TRBV6-3 and TRBJ2-5, with no clear D. Germline CDR1 and CDR2: MNHEY and SVGEGT. The V end was cut by 1 base, the J end by 5 bases, with 11 bases between. The CDR3 extends over 14 amino acids. CDR3 nucleotide sequence: TGTGCCAGCAGTTACTATTCCCCCGGGGAGACCCAGTACTTC. Translated: CASSYYSPGETQYF.

The chain couples TRBV7-2 to TRBJ2-5, with 14 bases that match TRBD2. Trimming removed 5 bases from V and 8 bases from J; junction bases left unmatched: 10. From germline, CDR1 is SGHTA and CDR2 FQGNSA. The CDR3 consists of 16 residues. For the CDR3, the DNA is TGTGCCAGCAGCCAGACTAGCGGGGGGGTCTTCGGAACCCAGTACTTC. Protein product: CASSQTSGGVFGTQYF.

This chain joins TRBV19 and TRBJ1-1; D unresolved. Germline CDR1 and CDR2: LNHDA and SQIVND (reference sequence). The CDR3 runs to 13 residues. V gave up 3 bases and J gave up 2 bases, with 7 bases separating them. For the CDR3, the DNA is TGTGCCAGTAGTATCACCTACAACACTGAAGCTTTCTTT. Its protein is CASSITYNTEAFF.

The chain combines TRBV20-1 with TRBJ1-1; D is perhaps TRBD1 (5 bases). The CDR3 length is 13 residues. The V end was cut by 6 bases, the J end by 0 bases, with 11 bases between. Germline CDR1 DFQATT, CDR2 SNEGSKA (reference sequence). The CDR3 bases are TGCAGTGCCTCGGACATAGTGAACACTGAAGCTTTCTTT. Its protein is CSASDIVNTEAFF.

This clonotype was recorded at least ten times. This chain uses TRBV7-9 with TRBJ2-7; no definite D call. The germline V and J ends were trimmed by 0 bases and 3 bases, with 6 bases remaining between them. CDR1 SEHNR and CDR2 FQNEAQ come from the germline V gene (reference sequence). This CDR3 comprises 13 residues. The CDR3 region is CASSLAPGYEQYF. CDR3 sequence (DNA): TGTGCCAGCAGCTTAGCGCCGGGCTACGAGCAGTACTTC.

This clonotype has only a few counts. This chain joins TRBV29-1 and TRBJ2-7, with 8 positions matching TRBD1. The V and J ends lost 7 bases and 3 bases, in that order; junction bases with no gene match: 5. There are 12 residues in the CDR3. Germline lookup yields CDR1 SQVTM and CDR2 ANQGSEA. Here the CDR3 reads CSGTTGGYEQYF. CDR3 nucleotides: TGCAGCGGTACCACAGGGGGCTACGAGCAGTACTTC.

This chain links TRBV19 with TRBJ1-6, with TRBD1 identical over 9 bases. V lost 2 bases, J lost 8 bases, and 7 bases stayed unmatched. Germline V gene sequence: CDR1 LNHDA, CDR2 SQIVND (reference sequence). The CDR3 runs to 16 residues. The CDR3 reads CASSISGQGMDSPLHF. The DNA of the CDR3 is TGTGCCAGTAGTATATCTGGACAGGGGATGGATTCACCCCTCCACTTT.